These T cell receptor beta chains were read from a single sample in a study of CD8 T cells in Susac syndrome. TCRdb recomputed calls from the immunoSEQ multiplex PCR reads with MiXCR, one row per CDR3 protein. The profile covers a few hundred thousand distinct CDR3 sequences, with about 93% appearing a single time and roughly 0.13% taken by the ten largest. What was sequenced was CD8+ T cells from PBMCs. Receptors were obtained from a human donor with multiple sclerosis. Each CDR3 is given with its conserved first and last residue. A D gene is named only where the DNA matches it firmly. Not every row has a clone size; where given, it reads once, few, many or a size class.

CDR3 | DNA | J | D | size | V
CASSLGPSGGETQYF | TGTGCCAGCAGCTTAGGACCTAGCGGGGGGGAGACCCAGTACTTC | TRBJ2-5 | TRBD2 | - | TRBV7-3
CAWSVPGGETQYF | TGTGCCTGGAGTGTCCCGGGGGGTGAGACCCAGTACTTC | TRBJ2-5 | TRBD2 | - | TRBV30
CASSLTTGYVGNEQFF | TGTGCCAGCAGCTTAACGACAGGGTATGTCGGCAATGAGCAGTTCTTC | TRBJ2-1 | TRBD1 | - | TRBV7-2
CAWSPGDTSYEQYF | TGTGCCTGGAGTCCGGGGGACACATCCTACGAGCAGTACTTC | TRBJ2-7 | - | - | TRBV30
CASSQEVGTGFYEQYF | TGCGCCAGCAGCCAAGAGGTCGGGACAGGGTTCTACGAGCAGTACTTC | TRBJ2-7 | TRBD1 | - | TRBV4-1
CASSIDTGSGYTF | TGTGCCAGTAGTATAGATACAGGGTCTGGCTACACCTTC | TRBJ1-2 | - | once | TRBV19
CASSFGTGQYF | TGTGCCAGCAGCTTTGGGACAGGGCAGTACTTC | TRBJ2-7 | TRBD1 | - | TRBV7-9
CASSQDGTGYNEQFF | TGTGCCAGCAGCCAAGACGGGACCGGTTACAATGAGCAGTTCTTC | TRBJ2-1 | - | - | TRBV13
CASSQEPDRFYGYTF | TGCGCCAGCAGCCAAGAGCCGGACAGATTCTATGGCTACACCTTC | TRBJ1-2 | - | - | TRBV4-1
CASRDLAKNIQYF | TGTGCCAGCAGGGACTTAGCCAAAAACATTCAGTACTTC | TRBJ2-4 | - | - | TRBV2
CASSHPTDSGNTIYF | TGTGCCAGCAGCCACCCGACAGACTCTGGAAACACCATATATTTT | TRBJ1-3 | - | - | TRBV3-1
CASSIAPGGSEEETQYF | TGTGCCAGTAGTATCGCCCCGGGGGGGTCGGAGGAAGAGACCCAGTACTTC | TRBJ2-5 | TRBD2 | - | TRBV19
CASSYGGSQGIQYF | TGTGCCAGCAGTTATGGCGGGAGTCAAGGCATTCAGTACTTC | TRBJ2-4 | TRBD2 | - | TRBV27
CASSQADYSEAFF | TGCGCCAGCAGCCAAGCGGATTATTCTGAAGCTTTCTTT | TRBJ1-1 | - | - | TRBV4-1
CATNRKGNQPQHF | TGTGCCACCAACCGGAAGGGCAATCAGCCCCAGCATTTT | TRBJ1-5 | - | - | TRBV19
CASRDAPGQGMNTQYF | TGCGCCAGCAGAGATGCACCGGGACAGGGGATGAATACGCAGTATTTT | TRBJ2-3 | TRBD1 | - | TRBV10-2
CAISENVPWGTGELFF | TGTGCCATCAGTGAGAATGTCCCCTGGGGCACCGGGGAGCTGTTTTTT | TRBJ2-2 | - | - | TRBV10-3
CASASGTGGSNEQFF | TGTGCCAGCGCCTCCGGGACAGGGGGCTCCAATGAGCAGTTCTTC | TRBJ2-1 | TRBD1 | - | TRBV7-9
CASSATSGPRTGELFF | TGTGCCAGCAGCGCCACTAGCGGGCCTCGGACCGGGGAGCTGTTTTTT | TRBJ2-2 | TRBD2 | - | TRBV7-3
CASGLGWARYENEQFF | TGTGCTAGTGGTTTGGGATGGGCACGATATGAGAATGAGCAGTTCTTC | TRBJ2-1 | - | - | TRBV12-5
CASTETSGQGYEQYF | TGTGCCAGCACCGAAACCTCCGGACAGGGCTACGAGCAGTACTTC | TRBJ2-7 | TRBD1 | once | TRBV11-2
CASSLGITGTSTDTQYF | TGTGCCAGCAGCTTAGGGATAACAGGTACTAGCACAGATACGCAGTATTTT | TRBJ2-3 | - | - | TRBV13
CASSFPQGGETQYF | TGTGCCAGCAGTTTCCCCCAGGGGGGAGAGACCCAGTACTTC | TRBJ2-5 | - | - | TRBV12-3/TRBV12-4
CSLRDSLNTEAFF | TGCAGTCTCCGAGACAGTTTGAACACTGAAGCTTTCTTT | TRBJ1-1 | - | - | TRBV20-1
CASRQQVNTEAFF | TGTGCCAGCAGGCAGCAGGTGAACACTGAAGCTTTCTTT | TRBJ1-1 | - | - | TRBV6-5
CASSEGVEQFF | TGTGCCAGCAGTGAAGGTGTGGAGCAGTTCTTC | TRBJ2-1 | - | once | TRBV6-1
CASSGDPGGEGSGANVLTF | TGTGCCAGCAGCGGGGATCCAGGGGGCGAAGGGTCTGGGGCCAACGTCCTGACTTTC | TRBJ2-6 | TRBD1 | - | TRBV2
CAISESRLGPTDTQYF | TGTGCCATCAGTGAGTCAAGACTAGGACCAACAGATACGCAGTATTTT | TRBJ2-3 | - | - | TRBV10-3
CASSGDYTDTQYF | TGTGCCAGCAGCGGAGACTACACAGATACGCAGTATTTT | TRBJ2-3 | - | - | TRBV9
CASRDTRFLYQETQYF | TGTGCCAGCCGGGACACCCGATTCTTGTACCAAGAGACCCAGTACTTC | TRBJ2-5 | - | - | TRBV2
CSAASRGGSYEQYF | TGCAGTGCTGCTAGTCGGGGGGGCTCCTACGAGCAGTACTTC | TRBJ2-7 | TRBD2 | - | TRBV20-1
CASSYSSRDQEGAFF | TGTGCCAGCAGTTACTCTTCGCGGGATCAGGAAGGAGCTTTCTTT | TRBJ1-1 | - | - | TRBV6-5
CAWSPADSWDGYTF | TGTGCCTGGAGTCCCGCGGACAGTTGGGATGGCTACACCTTC | TRBJ1-2 | - | - | TRBV30
CASSDPGADGADTQYF | TGTGCCAGCAGCGACCCCGGGGCGGACGGCGCAGATACGCAGTATTTT | TRBJ2-3 | - | - | TRBV11-3